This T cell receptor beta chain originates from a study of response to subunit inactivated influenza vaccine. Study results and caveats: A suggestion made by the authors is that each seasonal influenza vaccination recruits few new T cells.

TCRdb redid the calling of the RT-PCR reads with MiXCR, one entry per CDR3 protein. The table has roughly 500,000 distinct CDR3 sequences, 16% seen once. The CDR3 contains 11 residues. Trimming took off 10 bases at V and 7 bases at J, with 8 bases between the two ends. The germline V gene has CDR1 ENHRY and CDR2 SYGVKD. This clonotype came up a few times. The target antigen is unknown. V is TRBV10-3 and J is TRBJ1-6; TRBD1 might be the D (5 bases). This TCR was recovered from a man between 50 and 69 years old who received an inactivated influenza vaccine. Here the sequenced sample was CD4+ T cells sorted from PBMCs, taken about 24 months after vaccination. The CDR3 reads CATKGNSPLHF. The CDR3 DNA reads TGTGCCACCAAGGGGAATTCACCCCTCCACTTT.